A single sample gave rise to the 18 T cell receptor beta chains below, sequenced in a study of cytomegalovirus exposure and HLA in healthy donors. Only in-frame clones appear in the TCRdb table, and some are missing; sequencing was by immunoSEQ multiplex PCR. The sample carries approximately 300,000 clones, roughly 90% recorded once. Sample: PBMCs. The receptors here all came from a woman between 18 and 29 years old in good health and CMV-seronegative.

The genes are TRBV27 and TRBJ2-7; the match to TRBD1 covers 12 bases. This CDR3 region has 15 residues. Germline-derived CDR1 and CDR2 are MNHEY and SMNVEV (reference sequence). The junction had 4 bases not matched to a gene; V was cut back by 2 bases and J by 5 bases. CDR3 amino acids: CASSLMGQGAHEQYF. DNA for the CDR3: TGTGCCAGCAGTTTAATGGGACAGGGGGCCCACGAGCAGTACTTC.

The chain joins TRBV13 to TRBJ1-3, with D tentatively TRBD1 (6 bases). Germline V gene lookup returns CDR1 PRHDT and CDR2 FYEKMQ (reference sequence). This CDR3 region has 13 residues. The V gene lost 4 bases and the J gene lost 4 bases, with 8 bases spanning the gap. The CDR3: CASSSGQGNTIYF. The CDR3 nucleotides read TGTGCCAGCAGCTCAGGACAGGGAAACACCATATATTTT.

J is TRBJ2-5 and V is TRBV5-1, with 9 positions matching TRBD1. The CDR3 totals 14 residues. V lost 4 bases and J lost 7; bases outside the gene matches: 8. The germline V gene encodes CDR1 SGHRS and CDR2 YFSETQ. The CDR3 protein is CASSPGQGQGTQYF. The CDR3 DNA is TGCGCCAGCAGCCCGGGACAGGGTCAGGGGACCCAGTACTTC.

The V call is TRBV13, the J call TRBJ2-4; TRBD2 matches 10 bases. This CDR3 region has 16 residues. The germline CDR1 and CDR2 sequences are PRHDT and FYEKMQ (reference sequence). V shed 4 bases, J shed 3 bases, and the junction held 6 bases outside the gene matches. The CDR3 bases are TGTGCCAGCAGCTCCCCCCGGACTAGCGGCAAAAACATTCAGTACTTC. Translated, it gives CASSSPRTSGKNIQYF.

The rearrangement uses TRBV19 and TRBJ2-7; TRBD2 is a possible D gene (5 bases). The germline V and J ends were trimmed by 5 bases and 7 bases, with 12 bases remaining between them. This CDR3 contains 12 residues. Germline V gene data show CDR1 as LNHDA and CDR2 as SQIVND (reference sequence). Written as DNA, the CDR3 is TGTGCCAGTAGTGGAGGCCTAAAGGAGCAGTACTTC. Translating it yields CASSGGLKEQYF.

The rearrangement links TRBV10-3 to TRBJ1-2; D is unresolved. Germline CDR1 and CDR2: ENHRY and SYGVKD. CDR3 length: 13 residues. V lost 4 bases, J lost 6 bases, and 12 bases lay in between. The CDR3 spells CAISVLGEDGYTF. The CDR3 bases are TGTGCCATCAGTGTCCTTGGCGAGGATGGCTACACCTTC.

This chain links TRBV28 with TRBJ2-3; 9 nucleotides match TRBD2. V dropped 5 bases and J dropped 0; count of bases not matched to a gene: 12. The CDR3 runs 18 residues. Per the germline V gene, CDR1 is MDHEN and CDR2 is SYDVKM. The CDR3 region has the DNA TGTGCCAGCAGTCCTAGCGGGGCTAGCAAAACAAGCACAGATACGCAGTATTTT. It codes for CASSPSGASKTSTDTQYF.

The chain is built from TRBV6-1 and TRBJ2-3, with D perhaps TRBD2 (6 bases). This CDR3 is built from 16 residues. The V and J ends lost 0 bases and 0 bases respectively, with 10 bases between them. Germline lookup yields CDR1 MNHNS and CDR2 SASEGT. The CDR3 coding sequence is TGTGCCAGCAGTGAAGCTGTGGCGGGGAGCACAGATACGCAGTATTTT. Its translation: CASSEAVAGSTDTQYF.

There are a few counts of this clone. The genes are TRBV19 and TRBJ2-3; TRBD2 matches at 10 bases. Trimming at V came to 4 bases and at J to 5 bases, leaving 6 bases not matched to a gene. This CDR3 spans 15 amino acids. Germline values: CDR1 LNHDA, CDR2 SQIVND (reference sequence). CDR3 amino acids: CASSTPGLAKDTQYF. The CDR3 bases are TGTGCCAGTAGTACGCCGGGACTAGCGAAAGATACGCAGTATTTT.

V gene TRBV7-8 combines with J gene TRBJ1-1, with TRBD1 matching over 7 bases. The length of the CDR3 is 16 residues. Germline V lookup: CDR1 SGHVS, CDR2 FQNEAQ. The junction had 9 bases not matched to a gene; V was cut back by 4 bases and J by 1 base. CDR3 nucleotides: TGTGCCAGCAGCTCCCGGGGGGGGACAGCGAACACTGAAGCTTTCTTT. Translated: CASSSRGGTANTEAFF.

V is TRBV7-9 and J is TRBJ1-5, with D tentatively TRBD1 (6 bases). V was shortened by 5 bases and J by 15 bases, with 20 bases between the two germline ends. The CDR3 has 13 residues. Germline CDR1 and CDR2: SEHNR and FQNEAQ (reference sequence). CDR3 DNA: TGTGCCAGCAGCAAAGAAGCAGGGGCCCCGGGGCATTTT. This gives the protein CASSKEAGAPGHF.

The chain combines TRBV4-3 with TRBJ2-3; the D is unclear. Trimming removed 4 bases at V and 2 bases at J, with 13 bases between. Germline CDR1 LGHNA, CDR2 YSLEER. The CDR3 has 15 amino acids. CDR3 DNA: TGCGCCAGCAGCCCCGCCCCAGGCATCACAGATACGCAGTATTTT. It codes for CASSPAPGITDTQYF.

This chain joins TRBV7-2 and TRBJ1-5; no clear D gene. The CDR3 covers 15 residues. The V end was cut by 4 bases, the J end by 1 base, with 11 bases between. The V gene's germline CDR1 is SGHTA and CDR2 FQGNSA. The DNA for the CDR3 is TGTGCCAGCAGCTCTGAGGGAGGAAGCAATCAGCCCCAGCATTTT. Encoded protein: CASSSEGGSNQPQHF.

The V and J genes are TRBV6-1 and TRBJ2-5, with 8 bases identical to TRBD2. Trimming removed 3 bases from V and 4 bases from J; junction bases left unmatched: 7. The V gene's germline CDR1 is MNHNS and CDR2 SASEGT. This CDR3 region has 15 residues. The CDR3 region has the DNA TGTGCCAGCAGTGAGTTGGGGCTAGCGGGAGAGACCCAGTACTTC. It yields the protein CASSELGLAGETQYF.

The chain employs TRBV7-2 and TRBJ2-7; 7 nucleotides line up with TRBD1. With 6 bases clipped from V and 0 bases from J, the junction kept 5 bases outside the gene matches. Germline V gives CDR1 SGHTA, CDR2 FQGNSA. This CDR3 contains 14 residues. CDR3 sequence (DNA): TGTGCCAGCAGTTCCGGGACAGCCTCCTACGAGCAGTACTTC. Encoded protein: CASSSGTASYEQYF.

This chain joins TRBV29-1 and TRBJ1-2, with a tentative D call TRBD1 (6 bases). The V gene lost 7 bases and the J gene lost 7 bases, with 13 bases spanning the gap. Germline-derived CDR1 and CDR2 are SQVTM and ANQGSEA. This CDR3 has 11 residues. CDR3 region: CSALGGAGYTF. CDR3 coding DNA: TGCAGCGCCCTAGGGGGAGCTGGCTACACCTTC.

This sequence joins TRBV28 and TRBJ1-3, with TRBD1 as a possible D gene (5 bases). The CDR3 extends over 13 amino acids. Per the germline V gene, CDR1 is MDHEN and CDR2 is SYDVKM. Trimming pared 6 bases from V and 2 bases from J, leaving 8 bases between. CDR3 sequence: CASSQGTGNTIYF. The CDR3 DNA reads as TGTGCCAGCAGCCAGGGAACTGGAAACACCATATATTTT.

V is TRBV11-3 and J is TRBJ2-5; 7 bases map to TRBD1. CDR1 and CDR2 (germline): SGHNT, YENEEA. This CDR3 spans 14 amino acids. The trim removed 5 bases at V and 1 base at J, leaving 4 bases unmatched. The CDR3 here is CASSPWDSQETQYF. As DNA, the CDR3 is TGTGCCAGCAGCCCATGGGACAGCCAAGAGACCCAGTACTTC.